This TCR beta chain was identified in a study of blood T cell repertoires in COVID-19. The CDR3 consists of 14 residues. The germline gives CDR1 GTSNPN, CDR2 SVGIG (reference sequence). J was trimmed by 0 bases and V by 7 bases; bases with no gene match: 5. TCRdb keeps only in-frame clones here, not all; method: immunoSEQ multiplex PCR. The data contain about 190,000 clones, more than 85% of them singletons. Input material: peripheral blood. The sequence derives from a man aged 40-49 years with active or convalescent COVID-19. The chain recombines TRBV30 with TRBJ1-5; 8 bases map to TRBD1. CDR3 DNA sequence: TGTGCCTTCCAGGGGGCTAATAGCAATCAGCCCCAGCATTTT. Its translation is CAFQGANSNQPQHF.